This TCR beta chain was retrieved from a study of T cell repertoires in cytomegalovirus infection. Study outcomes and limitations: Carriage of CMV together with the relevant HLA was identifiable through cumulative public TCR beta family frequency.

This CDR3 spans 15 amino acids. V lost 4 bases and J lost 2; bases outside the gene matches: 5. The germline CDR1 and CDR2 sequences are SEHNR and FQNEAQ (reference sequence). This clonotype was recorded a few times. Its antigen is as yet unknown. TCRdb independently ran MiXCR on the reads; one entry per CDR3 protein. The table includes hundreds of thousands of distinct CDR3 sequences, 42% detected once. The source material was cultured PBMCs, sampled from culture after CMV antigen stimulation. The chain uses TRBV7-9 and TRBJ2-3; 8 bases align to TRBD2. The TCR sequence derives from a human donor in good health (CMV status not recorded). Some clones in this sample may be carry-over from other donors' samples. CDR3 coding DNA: TGTGCCAGCAGCTCGCGGGGGGCCCTCACAGATACGCAGTATTTT. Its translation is CASSSRGALTDTQYF.